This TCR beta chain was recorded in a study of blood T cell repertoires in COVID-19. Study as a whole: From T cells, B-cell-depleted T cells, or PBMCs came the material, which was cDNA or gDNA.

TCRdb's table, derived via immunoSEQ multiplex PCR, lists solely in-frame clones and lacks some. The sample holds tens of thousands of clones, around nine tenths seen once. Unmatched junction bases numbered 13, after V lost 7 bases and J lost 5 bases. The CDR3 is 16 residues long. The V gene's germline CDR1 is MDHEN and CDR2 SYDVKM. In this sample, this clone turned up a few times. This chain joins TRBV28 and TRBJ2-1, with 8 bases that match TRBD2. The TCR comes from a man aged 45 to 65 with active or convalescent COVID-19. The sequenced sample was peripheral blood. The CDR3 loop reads CASTQSGTRPDNEQFF. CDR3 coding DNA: TGTGCCAGCACCCAGTCCGGGACTAGACCCGACAATGAGCAGTTCTTC. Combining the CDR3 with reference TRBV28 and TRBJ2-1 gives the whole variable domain DVKVTQSSRYLVKRTGEKVFLECVQDMDHENMFWYRQDPGLGLRLIYFSYDVKMKEKGDIPEGYSVSREKKERFSLILESASTNQTSMYLCASTQSGTRPDNEQFFGPGTRLTVL.